This TCR beta chain was identified in a study of T cells after yellow fever vaccination. Background on the study: Libraries from low-cell-number fractions were prepared with the SMART-Seq v4 Ultra Low Input RNA kit.

CDR1 SQVTM and CDR2 ANQGSEA come from the germline V gene. Trimming took off 3 bases at V and 4 bases at J, with 6 bases between the two ends. The CDR3 sequence is 11 residues long. One entry per CDR3 protein results from TCRdb running MiXCR on the 5' RACE reads. The repertoire has around 610,000 distinct CDR3 sequences, roughly 14% of them found once; the top ten carry around 15%. This clonotype was counted only a few times. Its antigen is as yet unknown. Study outcomes and limitations: Compared with primary, the secondary response was weaker and peaked at day 5, not 15.

This sample comprised PBMCs, obtained on the day of the yellow fever booster vaccination. This rearrangement joins TRBV29-1 to TRBJ2-5, with no clear D. The source of this sequence is a man under 40 who received the YFV17D yellow fever vaccine. CDR3: CSVDASETQYF. CDR3 nucleotides: TGCAGCGTTGACGCTTCAGAGACCCAGTACTTC.